Below are 32 T cell receptor beta chains sequenced from a single sample in a study of blood T cell repertoires in COVID-19. Libraries were prepared by immunoSEQ multiplex PCR; TCRdb keeps only in-frame clonotypes and omits some of them. The table has over 65,000 clones, around 82% seen once. Sequencing was done on a sample of peripheral blood. Receptors were obtained from a man older than 75 with active COVID-19.

This clone was observed a few times. This chain uses TRBV7-2 with TRBJ2-1, with D possibly TRBD2 on 6 matching bases. The length of the CDR3 is 15 residues. V was pared by 3 bases and J by 3 bases, with 12 bases between. CDR1 and CDR2 (germline): SGHTA, FQGNSA. The chain's CDR3 is CASSFFRGGYNEQFF. The DNA of the CDR3 is TGTGCCAGCAGCTTCTTTAGGGGAGGCTACAATGAGCAGTTCTTC.

The chain uses TRBV18 and TRBJ2-7, with TRBD1 matching 8 bases. The CDR3 length is 14 residues. The ends lost 5 bases at V and 3 bases at J; junction bases unmatched: 6. Per germline, CDR1 KGHSH and CDR2 LQKENI. The CDR3 coding sequence is TGTGCCAGCTCAGCCGGGACAGGATTCTACGAGCAGTACTTC. As protein: CASSAGTGFYEQYF.

The chain is built from TRBV28 and TRBJ2-5; tentative D call: TRBD1 (5 bases). The CDR3 consists of 16 residues. The germline V gene encodes CDR1 MDHEN and CDR2 SYDVKM. Trimming took 1 base from V and 1 from J, leaving 13 bases between them. In DNA form, the CDR3 reads TGTGCCAGCAGTTTATCGTGGGGCAACTCCCAAGAGACCCAGTACTTC. Translating gives CASSLSWGNSQETQYF.

This clone was detected only once. The chain joins TRBV3-1 (or the pseudogene TRBV3-2) to TRBJ2-3; D uncertain. This CDR3 comprises 15 residues. Germline V CDR1 and CDR2: LGHDT, YNNKEL (reference sequence). V was pared by 0 bases and J by 6 bases, with 13 bases between. This CDR3 reads CASSQDQPGTDTQYF. CDR3 nucleotides: TGTGCCAGCAGCCAAGATCAGCCGGGTACGGATACGCAGTATTTT.

The rearrangement links TRBV6-2 or TRBV6-3 to TRBJ1-1; possibly TRBD1 for D (5 bases). There are 14 residues in the CDR3. Germline CDR1 reads MNHEY; CDR2 reads SVGEGT. Trimming shortened V by 5 bases and J by 5 bases, and 15 bases separated the two germline ends. Written as DNA, the CDR3 is TGTGCCAGCAGTAGCCGACAGAAGGGGACTGAAGCTTTCTTT. It translates to CASSSRQKGTEAFF.

V gene TRBV3-1 (or the pseudogene TRBV3-2) combines with J gene TRBJ2-2; possible D gene TRBD2, 5 bases. Germline V gene data show CDR1 as LGHDT and CDR2 as YNNKEL (reference sequence). Trimming shortened V by 7 bases and J by 5 bases, and 11 bases separated the two germline ends. The CDR3 runs 13 residues. CDR3 residues: CASTGMGTGELFF. The CDR3 nucleotides read TGTGCCAGCACGGGGATGGGGACCGGGGAGCTGTTTTTT.

The chain uses TRBV3-1 (or the pseudogene TRBV3-2) and TRBJ1-2, with D possibly TRBD1 on 5 matching bases. CDR1 is LGHDT, CDR2 YNNKEL, per germline (reference sequence). The V end lost 4 bases, the J end lost 6 bases, and 9 bases lay between the germline ends. The CDR3 extends over 12 amino acids. CDR3 residues: CASSRAGDGYTF. CDR3 in DNA: TGTGCCAGCAGCCGAGCGGGGGATGGCTACACCTTC.

This chain joins TRBV5-6 and TRBJ2-3; D not certain. V was cut by 1 base and J by 5 bases, with 11 bases left in between. CDR1 is SGHDT, CDR2 YYEEEE, per germline. This CDR3 has 14 amino acids. CDR3 amino acids: CASSLYLTGDTQYF. For the CDR3, the DNA is TGTGCCAGCAGCTTGTACCTAACGGGAGATACGCAGTATTTT.

This chain joins TRBV11-2 and TRBJ2-7; the match to TRBD2 covers 9 bases. The germline V gene has CDR1 SGHAT and CDR2 FQNNGV. The V gene end was trimmed by 5 bases and the J gene end by 4 bases; junction bases not matched to a gene: 9. The CDR3 has 15 residues. This CDR3 reads CASSLASGNSYEQYF. The DNA for the CDR3 is TGTGCCAGCAGCCTGGCTAGCGGGAATTCGTACGAGCAGTACTTC.

The chain has TRBV18 and TRBJ1-4; the D gene is possibly TRBD1 (6 bases). Germline CDR1 is KGHSH and CDR2 is LQKENI. V shed 0 bases and J shed 10 bases, with 9 bases lying between them. The CDR3 contains 13 residues. CDR3 residues: CASSPPLGGKLFF. The CDR3 DNA follows: TGTGCCAGCTCACCACCGTTAGGGGGAAAACTGTTTTTT.

This chain connects TRBV2 to TRBJ2-4, with 7 bases lining up with TRBD1. The CDR3 is 14 residues long. Trimming cost V 8 bases and J 3 bases; bases outside gene matches: 7. Germline values: CDR1 SNHLY, CDR2 FYNNEI. The CDR3 nucleotides are TGTGCCAGCCGTACAGGGGTGGGCAAAAACATTCAGTACTTC. Encoded protein: CASRTGVGKNIQYF.

This clone turned up a few times. The genes are TRBV28 and TRBJ2-7; TRBD1 matches 9 bases. V was pared by 2 bases and J by 5 bases, with 7 bases of the junction left unmatched. The germline V gene has CDR1 MDHEN and CDR2 SYDVKM. This CDR3 region has 15 residues. CDR3 in amino acids: CASSLGTGIRHEQYF. DNA for the CDR3: TGTGCCAGCAGTTTAGGGACAGGGATCCGCCACGAGCAGTACTTC.

The chain links TRBV10-3 to TRBJ2-7, with 7 bases identical to TRBD2. V dropped 0 bases and J dropped 3; count of bases not matched to a gene: 2. This CDR3 contains 14 residues. Looked up from germline, CDR1 is ENHRY and CDR2 is SYGVKD. CDR3 nucleotides: TGTGCCATCAGTGAGTCAGCGGGGTACTACGAGCAGTACTTC. Translating it yields CAISESAGYYEQYF.

The CDR3 reads CASSPAGVGELFF. The CDR3 DNA follows: TGTGCCAGCAGCCCCGCCGGGGTCGGGGAGCTGTTTTTT. The rearrangement joins TRBV2 to TRBJ2-2, with D possibly TRBD2 on 5 matching bases. The V and J ends lost 6 bases and 7 bases respectively, with 12 bases between them. Germline lookup yields CDR1 SNHLY and CDR2 FYNNEI. This CDR3 contains 13 residues.

CDR3 residues: CASSLAASGGEQYF. CDR3 sequence (DNA): TGCGCCAGCAGCTTGGCTGCTAGCGGGGGCGAGCAGTACTTC. This chain connects TRBV5-1 to TRBJ2-7; TRBD2 matches 10 bases. Germline CDR1 SGHRS, CDR2 YFSETQ. Losses at the gene ends were 0 bases for V and 6 bases for J; bases not matched to a gene: 3. This CDR3 is 14 amino acids long.

The genes are TRBV5-6 and TRBJ2-3, with D maybe TRBD1 (5 bases). V gave up 1 base and J gave up 1 base, with 13 bases separating them. The CDR3 has 16 amino acids. Germline V CDR1 and CDR2: SGHDT, YYEEEE. The CDR3 DNA follows: TGTGCCAGCAGCTTGTTACAGGCAGGAGGCACAGATACGCAGTATTTT. Residues: CASSLLQAGGTDTQYF.

CDR3 residues: CASSLVQGYNSPLHF. DNA of the CDR3: TGTGCCAGCAGTTTGGTACAGGGATATAATTCACCCCTCCACTTT. J is TRBJ1-6 and V is TRBV27; tentatively, D is TRBD1 (6 bases). The ends were cut back, 3 bases at V and 4 bases at J, with 10 bases in the middle. Germline CDR1 is MNHEY and CDR2 is SMNVEV (reference sequence). This CDR3 region has 15 residues.

The chain links TRBV6-2 or TRBV6-3 to TRBJ2-4; tentative D call: TRBD1 (6 bases). This CDR3 is 17 amino acids long. CDR1 MNHEY and CDR2 SVGEGT come from the germline V gene. V was clipped by 5 bases and J by 3 bases, with 20 bases between them. CDR3 amino acids: CASSESGTLINKNIQYF. CDR3 bases: TGTGCCAGCAGTGAGTCCGGGACACTAATTAACAAAAACATTCAGTACTTC.

The V call is TRBV3-1 (or the pseudogene TRBV3-2), the J call TRBJ2-7; TRBD2 matches at 8 bases. The ends lost 7 bases at V and 1 base at J; junction bases unmatched: 6. The germline CDR1 and CDR2 sequences are LGHDT and YNNKEL (reference sequence). The CDR3 runs to 14 residues. CDR3 amino acids: CASNRGGRSYEQYF. The CDR3 region has the DNA TGTGCCAGCAACCGGGGGGGCCGTTCCTACGAGCAGTACTTC.

This clone has just a few counts. CDR3 DNA: TGTGCCAGCAGTTATAGGCTAGCGGGAGGGCGAGAGAGGGAGACCCAGTACTTC. This sequence encodes CASSYRLAGGRERETQYF. The chain employs TRBV28 and TRBJ2-5; 12 nucleotides agree with TRBD2. Germline trimming cut 4 bases from V and 5 bases from J; bases unmatched to any gene: 14. The CDR3 sequence is 18 residues long. Germline CDR1 MDHEN, CDR2 SYDVKM.

Many counts were recorded for this clone. The chain is built from TRBV4-3 and TRBJ2-1, with 11 bases matching TRBD2. This CDR3 contains 20 residues. Germline loops: CDR1 LGHNA, CDR2 YSLEER. The V segment lost 1 base and the J segment 5 bases; nucleotides outside the gene matches: 16. This CDR3 is CASSQAGLGLAGGIDNEQFF. The DNA of the CDR3 is TGCGCCAGCAGCCAAGCGGGTCTTGGGCTAGCGGGAGGAATTGACAATGAGCAGTTCTTC.

The chain carries TRBV18 and TRBJ2-3; TRBD1 matches at 10 bases. This CDR3 is 14 amino acids long. The junction had 2 bases not matched to a gene; V was cut back by 4 bases and J by 4 bases. Germline-derived CDR1 and CDR2 are KGHSH and LQKENI. The CDR3 nucleotides read TGTGCCAGCTCACGACAGGGGGCCCCAGATACGCAGTATTTT. Its translation is CASSRQGAPDTQYF.

The chain joins TRBV10-3 to TRBJ2-5, with 10 bases aligning to TRBD2. The V segment lost 9 bases and the J segment 5 bases; nucleotides outside the gene matches: 9. Germline CDR1 is ENHRY and CDR2 is SYGVKD. The CDR3 covers 14 residues. The CDR3 sequence: CAILAGDAGETQYF. CDR3 DNA sequence: TGTGCCATTCTAGCGGGAGATGCTGGGGAGACCCAGTACTTC.

V usage is TRBV9 and J usage is TRBJ2-1; 8 bases align to TRBD2. V lost 0 bases and J lost 6; bases outside the gene matches: 8. CDR1 and CDR2 from the germline V gene are SGDLS and YYNGEE. The CDR3 is 16 residues long. The CDR3 region has the DNA TGTGCCAGCAGCGTAGTTGACGGGGGGGCCTTCAATGAGCAGTTCTTC. Translating it yields CASSVVDGGAFNEQFF. The entire variable domain, with the rest obtained from reference TRBV9 and TRBJ2-1, is as follows: DSGVTQTPKHLITATGQRVTLRCSPRSGDLSVYWYQQSLDQGLQFLIQYYNGEERAKGNILERFSAQQFPDLHSELNLSSLELGDSALYFCASSVVDGGAFNEQFFGPGTRLTVL.

The J gene is TRBJ2-2, the V gene TRBV2; D is uncertain. Per germline, CDR1 SNHLY and CDR2 FYNNEI. The CDR3 length is 13 residues. V shed 6 bases and J shed 8 bases, with 13 bases lying between them. The CDR3 DNA reads TGTGCCAGCAGCGAGTCGTTACCGGGGGAGCTGTTTTTT. It translates to CASSESLPGELFF.

In its sample, this clone was seen once. The CDR3 DNA sequence: TGTGCCAGCAGAGAACACCGGGACAGGGCCTACAATGAGCAGTTCTTC. Protein: CASREHRDRAYNEQFF. The V gene is TRBV27, the J gene TRBJ2-1; the match to TRBD1 covers 9 bases. From germline, CDR1 is MNHEY and CDR2 SMNVEV (reference sequence). V shed 6 bases and J 2 bases; nucleotides not matched to a gene: 8. The CDR3 consists of 16 residues.

The table lists this clone with a count of one. The genes are TRBV11-2 and TRBJ2-7, with 8 bases that match TRBD2. The V and J ends lost 0 bases and 0 bases, in that order; junction bases with no gene match: 4. This CDR3 is 16 amino acids long. Germline assignment: CDR1 SGHAT and CDR2 FQNNGV. CDR3 in amino acids: CASSLDVAGNSYEQYF. In nucleotides, the CDR3 is TGTGCCAGCAGCTTAGACGTAGCGGGAAACTCCTACGAGCAGTACTTC.

The table lists this clone with a count of one. The rearrangement uses TRBV5-1 and TRBJ2-5, with D maybe TRBD1 (5 bases). The CDR3 spans 16 residues. V was cut by 4 bases and J by 0 bases, with 16 bases left in between. Germline loops: CDR1 SGHRS, CDR2 YFSETQ. In nucleotides, the CDR3 is TGCGCCAGCAGCCGCGCCCCCGGACAAAACCAAGAGACCCAGTACTTC. Translated, it gives CASSRAPGQNQETQYF.

The chain couples TRBV11-3 to TRBJ2-5; D gene uncertain. There are 13 residues in the CDR3. Trimming left V 5 bases short and J 5 bases short, with 12 bases between. Per germline, CDR1 SGHNT and CDR2 YENEEA. CDR3 residues: CASSRVPSETQYF. The CDR3 bases are TGTGCCAGCAGCCGGGTCCCATCGGAGACCCAGTACTTC. Filled out from reference TRBV11-3 and TRBJ2-5, the complete variable domain reads EAGVVQSPRYKIIEKKQPVAFWCNPISGHNTLYWYLQNLGQGPELLIRYENEEAVDDSQLPKDRFSAERLKGVDSTLKIQPAELGDSAVYLCASSRVPSETQYFGPGTRLLVL.

V usage is TRBV6-5 and J usage is TRBJ1-2; no definite D call. In germline, CDR1 is MNHEY, CDR2 SVGAGI. Trimming took 6 bases from V and 4 from J, leaving 12 bases between them. The CDR3 length is 13 residues. CDR3 protein: CASSLDFLYGYTF. For the CDR3, the DNA is TGTGCCAGCAGCTTAGACTTCCTCTATGGCTACACCTTC.

DNA for the CDR3: TGTGCCAGCAGTGAAGATTTAGCAGGGCCCCTAGCCAAAAACATTCAGTACTTC. As protein: CASSEDLAGPLAKNIQYF. V and J are TRBV6-1 and TRBJ2-4, with D possibly being TRBD1 (5 bases). CDR3 length: 18 amino acids. Germline CDR1 MNHNS, CDR2 SASEGT. The V end was cut by 1 base, the J end by 0 bases, with 16 bases between.

The chain recombines TRBV7-3 with TRBJ2-2; 11 bases map to TRBD2. The CDR3 contains 16 residues. Trimming took 4 bases from V and 1 from J; bases not matched to a gene: 2. Germline-derived CDR1 and CDR2 are SGHTA and FQGTGA. The CDR3 region is CASSYGLAGNTGELFF. As DNA, the CDR3 is TGTGCCAGCAGCTACGGACTAGCGGGGAACACCGGGGAGCTGTTTTTT.